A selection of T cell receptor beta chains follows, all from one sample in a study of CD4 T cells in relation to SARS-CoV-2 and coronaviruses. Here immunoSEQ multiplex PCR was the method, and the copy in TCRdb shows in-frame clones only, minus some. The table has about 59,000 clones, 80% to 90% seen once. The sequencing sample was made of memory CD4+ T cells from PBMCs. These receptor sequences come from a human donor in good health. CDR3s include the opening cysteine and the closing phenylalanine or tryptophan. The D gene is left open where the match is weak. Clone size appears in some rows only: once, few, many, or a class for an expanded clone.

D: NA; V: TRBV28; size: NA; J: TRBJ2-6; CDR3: CASSFGGTGANVLTF; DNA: TGTGCCAGCAGTTTTGGAGGAACTGGGGCCAACGTCCTGACTTTC
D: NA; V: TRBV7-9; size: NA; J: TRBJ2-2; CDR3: CASSLAPNTGELFF; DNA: TGTGCCAGCAGCTTAGCTCCGAACACCGGGGAGCTGTTTTTT
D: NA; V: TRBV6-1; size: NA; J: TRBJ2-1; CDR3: CASSERDNEQFF; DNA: TGTGCCAGCAGTGAGAGGGACAATGAGCAGTTCTTC
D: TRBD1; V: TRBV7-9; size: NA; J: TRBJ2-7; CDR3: CASSSRTGVSEQYF; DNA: TGTGCCAGCAGCTCAAGGACAGGGGTATCCGAGCAGTACTTC
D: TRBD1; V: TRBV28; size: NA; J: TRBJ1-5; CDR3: CASRIGDREGQPQHF; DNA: TGTGCCAGCAGGATAGGGGACAGGGAGGGTCAGCCCCAGCATTTT
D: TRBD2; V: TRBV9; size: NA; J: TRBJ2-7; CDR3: CASSVSGSGYEQYF; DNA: TGTGCCAGCAGTGTTAGCGGGAGCGGCTACGAGCAGTACTTC
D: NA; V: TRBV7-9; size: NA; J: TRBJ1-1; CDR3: CASSLQGPYTEAFF; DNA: TGTGCCAGCAGCTTACAAGGGCCCTACACTGAAGCTTTCTTT
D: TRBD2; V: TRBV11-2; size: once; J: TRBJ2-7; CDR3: CASSLGGGRAEQYF; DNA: TGTGCCAGCAGCTTAGGTGGCGGGAGAGCCGAGCAGTACTTC
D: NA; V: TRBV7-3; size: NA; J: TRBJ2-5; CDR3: CASSLGLGETQYF; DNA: TGTGCCAGCAGCCTGGGCCTAGGGGAGACCCAGTACTTC
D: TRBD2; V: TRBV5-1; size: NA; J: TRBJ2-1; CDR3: CASSLARGAGGVADGEQFF; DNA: TGCGCCAGCAGCTTGGCCAGGGGCGCGGGGGGGGTAGCGGACGGTGAGCAGTTCTTC
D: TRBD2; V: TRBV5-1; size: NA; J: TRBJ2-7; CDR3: CASSLWTSGYEQYF; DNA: TGCGCCAGCAGCTTATGGACTAGCGGCTACGAGCAGTACTTC
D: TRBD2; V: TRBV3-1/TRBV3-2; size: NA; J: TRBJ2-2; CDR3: CASSHARLAGGQGTGELFF; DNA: TGTGCCAGCAGCCATGCACGACTAGCGGGAGGCCAGGGGACCGGGGAGCTGTTTTTT
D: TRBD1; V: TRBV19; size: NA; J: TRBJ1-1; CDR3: CASRLGQGASTEAFF; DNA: TGTGCCAGTAGATTGGGACAGGGGGCATCCACTGAAGCTTTCTTT
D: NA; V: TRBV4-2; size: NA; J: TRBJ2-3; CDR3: CASSQVAADTQYF; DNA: TGTGCCAGCAGCCAAGTCGCGGCAGATACGCAGTATTTT
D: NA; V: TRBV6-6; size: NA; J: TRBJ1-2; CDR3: CASSGGGRNYGYTF; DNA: TGTGCCAGCAGTGGGGGGGGGAGAAACTATGGCTACACCTTC
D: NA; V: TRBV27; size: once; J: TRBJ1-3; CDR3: CASRAGGPFSGNTIYF; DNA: TGTGCCAGCAGGGCGGGAGGCCCGTTCTCTGGAAACACCATATATTTT
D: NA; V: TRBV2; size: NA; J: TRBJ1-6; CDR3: CASCKEEVRNSPLHF; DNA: TGTGCCAGCTGCAAAGAGGAGGTCCGGAATTCACCCCTCCACTTT
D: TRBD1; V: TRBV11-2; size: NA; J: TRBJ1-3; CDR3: CASSSRQGFQNTIYF; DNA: TGTGCCAGCAGCAGCCGACAGGGTTTTCAAAACACCATATATTTT
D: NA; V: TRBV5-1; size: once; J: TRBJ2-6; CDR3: CASSLVAGTSGANVLTF; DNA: TGCGCCAGCAGCTTGGTGGCAGGGACCTCTGGGGCCAACGTCCTGACTTTC
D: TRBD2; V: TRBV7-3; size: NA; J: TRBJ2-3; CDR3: CASFGGLAGRSTDTQYF; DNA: TGTGCCAGCTTCGGGGGACTAGCGGGGCGTAGCACAGATACGCAGTATTTT
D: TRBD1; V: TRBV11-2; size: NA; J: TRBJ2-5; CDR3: CASSPQPDRGLRETQYF; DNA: TGTGCCAGCAGCCCTCAACCTGACAGGGGGCTCAGGGAGACCCAGTACTTC
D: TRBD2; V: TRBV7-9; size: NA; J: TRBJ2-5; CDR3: CASSKGLAGVGGETQYF; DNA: TGTGCCAGCAGCAAGGGACTAGCGGGAGTGGGGGGCGAGACCCAGTACTTC
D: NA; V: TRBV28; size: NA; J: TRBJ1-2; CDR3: CASSSYDRGPYGYTF; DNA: TGTGCCAGCAGTTCCTACGACAGAGGCCCCTATGGCTACACCTTC
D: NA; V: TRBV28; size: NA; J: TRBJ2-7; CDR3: CASRRGDRDFGEQYF; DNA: TGTGCCAGCAGACGTGGGGACCGTGATTTTGGGGAGCAGTACTTC
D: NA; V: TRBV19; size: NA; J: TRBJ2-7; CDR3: CASSSPKLGSPYEQYF; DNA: TGTGCCAGTAGTAGTCCCAAGTTGGGTTCCCCCTACGAGCAGTACTTC
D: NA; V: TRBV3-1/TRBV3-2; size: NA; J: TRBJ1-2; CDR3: CASSQESVYGYTF; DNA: TGTGCCAGCAGCCAAGAGTCGGTGTATGGCTACACCTTC
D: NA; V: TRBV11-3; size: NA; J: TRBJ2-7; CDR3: CASSPRSSGEQYF; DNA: TGTGCCAGCAGCCCGAGGTCTTCGGGCGAGCAGTACTTC
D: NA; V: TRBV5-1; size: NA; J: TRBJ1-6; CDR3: CASSLAGVGLSPLHF; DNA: TGCGCCAGCAGCTTGGCAGGGGTCGGCTTGTCACCCCTCCACTTT
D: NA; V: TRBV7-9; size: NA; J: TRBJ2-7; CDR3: CASSLENYEQYF; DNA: TGTGCCAGCAGCTTAGAGAATTACGAGCAGTACTTC
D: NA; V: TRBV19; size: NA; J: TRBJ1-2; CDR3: CASSYTPDKRGYTF; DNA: TGTGCCAGTAGTTACACTCCCGACAAACGCGGCTACACCTTC
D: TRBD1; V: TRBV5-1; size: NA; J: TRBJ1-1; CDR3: CASSSGQDTEAFF; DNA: TGCGCCAGCAGTTCGGGACAGGACACTGAAGCTTTCTTT
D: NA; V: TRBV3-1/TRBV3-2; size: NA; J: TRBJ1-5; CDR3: CASSQGDGNQPQHF; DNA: TGTGCCAGCAGCCAAGGAGACGGCAATCAGCCCCAGCATTTT
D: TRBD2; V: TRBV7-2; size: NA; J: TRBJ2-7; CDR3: CASSSTGLAVEQYF; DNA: TGTGCCAGCAGCTCGACAGGACTAGCGGTCGAGCAGTACTTC
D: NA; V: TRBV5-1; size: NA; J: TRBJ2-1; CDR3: CASSPKVGSNNEQFF; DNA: TGCGCCAGCAGCCCGAAGGTCGGCAGCAACAATGAGCAGTTCTTC
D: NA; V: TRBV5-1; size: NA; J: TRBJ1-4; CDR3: CASSLASNTEEKLFF; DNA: TGCGCCAGCAGCTTGGCCAGTAATACAGAAGAAAAACTGTTTTTT
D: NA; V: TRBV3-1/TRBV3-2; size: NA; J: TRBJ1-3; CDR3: CASSRDLSGNTIYF; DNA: TGTGCCAGCAGTCGAGACCTTTCGGGAAACACCATATATTTT
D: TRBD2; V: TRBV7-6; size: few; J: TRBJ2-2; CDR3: CASSARRVSGSHTGELFF; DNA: TGTGCCAGCAGCGCCCGCCGGGTTAGCGGGAGTCACACCGGGGAGCTGTTTTTT
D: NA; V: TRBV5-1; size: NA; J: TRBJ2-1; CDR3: CASSQDIPSYNEQFF; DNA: TGCGCCAGCAGCCAGGACATCCCCTCCTACAATGAGCAGTTCTTC
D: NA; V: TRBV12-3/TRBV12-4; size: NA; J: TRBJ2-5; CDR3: CASRIDLRGTQYF; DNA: TGTGCCAGCAGAATCGACCTAAGGGGGACCCAGTACTTC
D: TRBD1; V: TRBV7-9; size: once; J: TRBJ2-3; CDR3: CASSQGAAGKTDTQYF; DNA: TGTGCCAGCAGCCAGGGGGCGGCAGGGAAGACAGATACGCAGTATTTT
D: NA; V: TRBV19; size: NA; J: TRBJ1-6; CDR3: CASKVTVNSPLHF; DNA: TGTGCCAGTAAGGTGACGGTAAATTCACCCCTCCACTTT
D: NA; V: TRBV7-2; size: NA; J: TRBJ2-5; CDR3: CASSLAGFQETQYF; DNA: TGTGCCAGCAGCTTAGCAGGGTTTCAAGAGACCCAGTACTTC
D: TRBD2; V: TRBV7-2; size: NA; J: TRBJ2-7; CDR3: CASSSTLAGVEQYF; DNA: TGTGCCAGCAGCTCCACCCTAGCGGGTGTCGAGCAGTACTTC
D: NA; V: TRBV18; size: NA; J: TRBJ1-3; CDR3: CASSPSSGAGNTIYF; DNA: TGTGCCAGCTCACCCAGTAGTGGGGCTGGAAACACCATATATTTT
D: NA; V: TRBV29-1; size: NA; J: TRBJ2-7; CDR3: CSVVGGGSITYEQYF; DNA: TGCAGCGTTGTGGGGGGAGGTTCCATCACCTACGAGCAGTACTTC
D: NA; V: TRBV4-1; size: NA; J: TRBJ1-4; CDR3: CASSHGSTGATNEKLFF; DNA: TGCGCCAGCAGCCACGGTTCAACGGGTGCAACTAATGAAAAACTGTTTTTT
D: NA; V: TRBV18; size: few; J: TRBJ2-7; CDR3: CASSRSTGEHYEQYF; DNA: TGTGCCAGCTCACGGTCGACAGGAGAACATTACGAGCAGTACTTC
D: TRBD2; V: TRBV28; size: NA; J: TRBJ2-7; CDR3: CASSPRGVTSYEQYF; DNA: TGTGCCAGCAGTCCCCGGGGGGTGACTTCCTACGAGCAGTACTTC
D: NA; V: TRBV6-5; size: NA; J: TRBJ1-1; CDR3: CASAGNTEAFF; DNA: TGTGCCAGCGCGGGGAACACTGAAGCTTTCTTT
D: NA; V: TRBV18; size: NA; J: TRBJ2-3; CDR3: CASSSITLTDTQYF; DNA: TGTGCCAGCTCAAGCATAACACTCACAGATACGCAGTATTTT
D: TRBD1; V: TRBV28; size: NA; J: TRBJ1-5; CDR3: CASSNRDRGGQPQHF; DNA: TGTGCCAGCAGCAACCGGGACAGGGGGGGTCAGCCCCAGCATTTT
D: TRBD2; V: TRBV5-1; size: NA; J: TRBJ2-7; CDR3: CASSPLAADYEQYF; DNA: TGCGCCAGCAGCCCACTAGCGGCCGATTACGAGCAGTACTTC